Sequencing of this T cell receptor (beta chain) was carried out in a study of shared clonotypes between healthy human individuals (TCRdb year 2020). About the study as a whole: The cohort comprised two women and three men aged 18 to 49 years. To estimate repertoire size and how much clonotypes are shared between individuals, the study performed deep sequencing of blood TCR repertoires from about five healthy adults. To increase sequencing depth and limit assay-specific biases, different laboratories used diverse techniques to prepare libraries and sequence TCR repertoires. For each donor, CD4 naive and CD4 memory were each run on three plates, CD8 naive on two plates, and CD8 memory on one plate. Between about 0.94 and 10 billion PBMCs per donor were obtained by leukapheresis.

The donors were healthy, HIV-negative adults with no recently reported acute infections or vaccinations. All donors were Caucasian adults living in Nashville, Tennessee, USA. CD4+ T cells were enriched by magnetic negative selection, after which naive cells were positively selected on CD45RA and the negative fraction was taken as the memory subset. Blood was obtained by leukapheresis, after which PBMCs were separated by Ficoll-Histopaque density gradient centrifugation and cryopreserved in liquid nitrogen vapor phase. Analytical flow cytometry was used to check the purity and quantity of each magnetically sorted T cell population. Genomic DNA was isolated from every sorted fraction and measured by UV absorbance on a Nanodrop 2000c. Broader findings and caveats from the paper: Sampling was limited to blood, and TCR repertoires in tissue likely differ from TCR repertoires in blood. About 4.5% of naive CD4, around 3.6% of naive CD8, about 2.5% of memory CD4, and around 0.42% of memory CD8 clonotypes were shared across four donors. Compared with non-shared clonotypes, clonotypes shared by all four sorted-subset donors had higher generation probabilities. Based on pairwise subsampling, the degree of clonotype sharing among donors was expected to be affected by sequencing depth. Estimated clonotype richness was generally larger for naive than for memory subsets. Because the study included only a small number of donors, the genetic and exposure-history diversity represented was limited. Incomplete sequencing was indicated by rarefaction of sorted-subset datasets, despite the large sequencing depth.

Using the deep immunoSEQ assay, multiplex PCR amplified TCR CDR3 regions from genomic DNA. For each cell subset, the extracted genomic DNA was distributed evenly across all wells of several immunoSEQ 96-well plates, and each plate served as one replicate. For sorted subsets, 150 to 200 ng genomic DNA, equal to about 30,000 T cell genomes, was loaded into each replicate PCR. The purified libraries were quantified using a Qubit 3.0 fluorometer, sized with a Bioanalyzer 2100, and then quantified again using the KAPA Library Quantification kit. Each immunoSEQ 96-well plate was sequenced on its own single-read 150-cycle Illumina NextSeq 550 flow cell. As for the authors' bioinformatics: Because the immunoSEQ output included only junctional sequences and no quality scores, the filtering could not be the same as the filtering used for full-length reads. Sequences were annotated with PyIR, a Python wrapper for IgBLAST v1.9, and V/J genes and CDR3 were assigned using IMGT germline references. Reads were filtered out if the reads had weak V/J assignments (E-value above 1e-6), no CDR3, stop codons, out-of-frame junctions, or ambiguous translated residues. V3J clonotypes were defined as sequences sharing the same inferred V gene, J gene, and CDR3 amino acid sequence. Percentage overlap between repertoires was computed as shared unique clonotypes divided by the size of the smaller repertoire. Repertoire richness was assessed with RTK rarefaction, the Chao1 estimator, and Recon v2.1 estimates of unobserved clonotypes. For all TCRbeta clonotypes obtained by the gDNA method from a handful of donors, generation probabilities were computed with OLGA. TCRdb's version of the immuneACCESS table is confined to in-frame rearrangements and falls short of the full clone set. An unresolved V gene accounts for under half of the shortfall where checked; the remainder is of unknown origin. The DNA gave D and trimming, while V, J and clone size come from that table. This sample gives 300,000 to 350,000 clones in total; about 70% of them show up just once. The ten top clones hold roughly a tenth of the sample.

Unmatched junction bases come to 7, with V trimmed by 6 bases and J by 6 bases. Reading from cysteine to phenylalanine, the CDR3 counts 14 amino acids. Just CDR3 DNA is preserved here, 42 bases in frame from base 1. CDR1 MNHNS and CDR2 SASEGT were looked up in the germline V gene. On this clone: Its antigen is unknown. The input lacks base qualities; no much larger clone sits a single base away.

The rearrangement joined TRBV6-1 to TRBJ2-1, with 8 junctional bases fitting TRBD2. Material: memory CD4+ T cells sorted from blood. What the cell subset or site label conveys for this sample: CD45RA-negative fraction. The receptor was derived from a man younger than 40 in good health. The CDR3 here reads CASSMGGRTNEQFF. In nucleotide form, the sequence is TGTGCCAGCAGCATGGGCGGGAGGACCAATGAGCAGTTCTTC.